The 30 T cell receptor beta chains presented below share a single source sample, sequenced in a study of patients and donors after allogeneic stem cell transplantation. MiXCR, run by TCRdb on the RT-PCR reads, gives a single entry per CDR3 protein. The table shows about 960,000 distinct CDR3 sequences, with more than 15% occurring only once. Sequencing used blood, either unsorted or a sorted T cell fraction (not recorded which). Source of these receptors: a human donor who was either an allogeneic HSCT recipient or a stem cell or donor lymphocyte infusion donor (not recorded which). It is not recorded whose cells these are; they may come from a transplant donor.

This clonotype was counted between two and nine times. V is TRBV5-6 and J is TRBJ1-4; D is uncertain. CDR3 length: 15 amino acids. In germline, CDR1 is SGHDT, CDR2 YYEEEE. Trimming shortened V by 4 bases and J by 0 bases, and 10 bases separated the two germline ends. The CDR3 DNA reads TGTGCCAGCAGCCCTATCGGAACAACTAATGAAAAACTGTTTTTT. It specifies CASSPIGTTNEKLFF.

A few counts support this clonotype. The chain carries TRBV5-1 and TRBJ1-2; a possible D gene is TRBD1 (6 bases). The germline V and J ends were trimmed by 0 bases and 4 bases, with 13 bases remaining between them. The CDR3 consists of 15 residues. Germline-derived CDR1 and CDR2 are SGHRS and YFSETQ. The CDR3 is CASSLGRQVGYGYTF. In DNA form, the CDR3 reads TGCGCCAGCAGCTTGGGCCGACAGGTGGGCTATGGCTACACCTTC.

The chain uses TRBV10-3 and TRBJ2-1; tentative D call: TRBD2 (6 bases). The germline gives CDR1 ENHRY, CDR2 SYGVKD. Between the trimmed V and J ends, which lost 2 bases and 9 bases, there was a span of 17 bases. There are 15 residues in the CDR3. The CDR3 region is CAISEAGTTEGEQFF. DNA for the CDR3: TGTGCCATCAGTGAGGCGGGGACGACTGAGGGTGAGCAGTTCTTC.

The rearrangement joins TRBV5-8 to TRBJ2-1; the D is unclear. The CDR3 extends over 13 amino acids. Per the germline V gene, CDR1 is SGHTS and CDR2 is YDEGEE. Between the trimmed V and J ends, which lost 1 base and 8 bases, there was a span of 10 bases. CDR3 sequence reads: CASSLLGRDEQFF. DNA for the CDR3: TGTGCCAGCAGCTTGTTGGGTCGGGATGAGCAGTTCTTC.

This clonotype was recorded a few times. The chain links TRBV28 to TRBJ1-3; D may be TRBD1 (5 bases). The length of the CDR3 is 13 residues. Trimming removed 8 bases at V and 4 bases at J, with 12 bases between. Germline values: CDR1 MDHEN, CDR2 SYDVKM. The CDR3 region is CASWGPGGNTIYF. In DNA, the CDR3 is TGTGCCAGCTGGGGCCCGGGGGGAAACACCATATATTTT.

The chain couples TRBV6-5 to TRBJ2-7; 7 bases align to TRBD2. The CDR3 is 14 residues long. The germline gives CDR1 MNHEY, CDR2 SVGAGI. V was pared by 3 bases and J by 2 bases, with 4 bases of the junction left unmatched. CDR3 sequence (DNA): TGTGCCAGCAGTTATGGTCTAGCGGCCTACGAGCAGTACTTC. This encodes CASSYGLAAYEQYF.

The chain carries TRBV7-3 and TRBJ1-3; 9 bases line up with TRBD1. CDR1 is SGHTA and CDR2 is FQGTGA in the germline V gene. J lost 4 bases, V lost 2 bases, and 6 bases had no gene match. This CDR3 region has 16 residues. The CDR3 DNA reads as TGTGCCAGCAGCTTAGGACAGGGACAGGGAGGAAACACCATATATTTT. It codes for CASSLGQGQGGNTIYF.

This chain uses TRBV19 with TRBJ2-5; D unresolved. The CDR3 contains 15 residues. Germline V gene lookup returns CDR1 LNHDA and CDR2 SQIVND (reference sequence). V was shortened by 2 bases and J by 1 base, with 11 bases between the two germline ends. The CDR3 reads CASSIRVGFQETQYF. For the CDR3, the DNA is TGTGCCAGTAGTATACGGGTCGGGTTCCAAGAGACCCAGTACTTC.

This clonotype turned up a few times. CDR3 in DNA: TGTGCCAGCAGTCCCCGGACAGGGAAGGGGTCACCCCTCCACTTT. Translating gives CASSPRTGKGSPLHF. The chain joins TRBV12-3 or TRBV12-4 to TRBJ1-6; 8 bases are shared with TRBD1. This CDR3 has 15 residues. Unmatched junction bases numbered 10, after V lost 5 bases and J lost 10 bases.

This clonotype was observed a handful of times. The chain uses TRBV9 and TRBJ2-7; D may be TRBD1 or TRBD2 (5 bases each). With 2 bases removed from V and 2 bases from J, the gap between germline ends came to 11 bases. Germline-derived CDR1 and CDR2 are SGDLS and YYNGEE. This CDR3 spans 14 amino acids. In DNA form, the CDR3 reads TGTGCCAGCAGCGTCCGGGACGCAGCCTACGAGCAGTACTTC. Translation: CASSVRDAAYEQYF.

This clonotype turned up a few times. The J gene is TRBJ2-1, the V gene TRBV29-1; possibly TRBD1 for D (6 bases). Trimming left V 2 bases short and J 1 base short, with 9 bases between. The CDR3 sequence is 14 residues long. Per germline, CDR1 SQVTM and CDR2 ANQGSEA. CDR3 amino acids: CSVETRGSYNEQFF. CDR3 nucleotides: TGCAGCGTTGAAACCAGGGGATCCTACAATGAGCAGTTCTTC.

This chain joins TRBV29-1 and TRBJ2-7; TRBD2 matches 9 bases. Germline V gene data show CDR1 as SQVTM and CDR2 as ANQGSEA. The CDR3 totals 16 residues. V trimming: 4 bases; J trimming: 1 base; junction bases outside the gene matches: 11. The DNA for the CDR3 is TGCAGCGTTGTGGGAACTAGCGGGTTAGGATCCTACGAGCAGTACTTC. Translation gives CSVVGTSGLGSYEQYF.

This chain joins TRBV5-1 and TRBJ1-5, with no clear D. Germline assignment: CDR1 SGHRS and CDR2 YFSETQ. Trimming shortened V by 3 bases and J by 5 bases, and 12 bases separated the two germline ends. This CDR3 region has 14 residues. The CDR3 loop is CASSYEGLDQPQHF. The DNA of the CDR3 is TGCGCCAGCAGCTATGAGGGCCTTGATCAGCCCCAGCATTTT.

The chain recombines TRBV7-8 with TRBJ1-2, with TRBD1 matching over 11 bases. Trimming removed 0 bases from V and 4 bases from J; junction bases left unmatched: 4. Germline V CDR1 and CDR2: SGHVS, FQNEAQ. The CDR3 spans 16 residues. In DNA form, the CDR3 reads TGTGCCAGCAGCTTAGCGCGGACAGGGGGCTTCTATGGCTACACCTTC. Encoded protein: CASSLARTGGFYGYTF.

This clonotype was recorded a few times. The genes are TRBV5-1 and TRBJ2-3; a weak D match, TRBD1 (5 bases). Trimming left V 4 bases short and J 2 bases short, with 20 bases between. Germline CDR1 SGHRS, CDR2 YFSETQ. This CDR3 region has 17 residues. The CDR3 DNA reads TGCGCCAGCAGCGGTGGTCCGGGTGGGGCCTCCACAGATACGCAGTATTTT. Protein product: CASSGGPGGASTDTQYF. Based on the CDR3 plus reference TRBV5-1 and TRBJ2-3, the full variable domain is KAGVTQTPRYLIKTRGQQVTLSCSPISGHRSVSWYQQTPGQGLQFLFEYFSETQRNKGNFPGRFSGRQFSNSRSEMNVSTLELGDSALYLCASSGGPGGASTDTQYFGPGTRLTVL.

This clonotype was seen more than once but under ten times. V gene TRBV2 combines with J gene TRBJ2-2, with D uncertain. V was cut by 6 bases and J by 0 bases, with 17 bases left in between. The CDR3 spans 17 residues. Germline V gives CDR1 SNHLY, CDR2 FYNNEI. The CDR3: CASRVLMAGSNTGELFF. The CDR3 DNA sequence: TGTGCCAGCAGGGTACTTATGGCAGGCTCGAACACCGGGGAGCTGTTTTTT.

Written as DNA, the CDR3 is TGCGCCAGCAGCCAAGAAGGGACACCAGTTGAAAAACTGTTTTTT. Amino acids: CASSQEGTPVEKLFF. The chain uses TRBV4-1 and TRBJ1-4; possible D gene TRBD1, 6 bases. With 0 bases removed from V and 7 bases from J, the gap between germline ends came to 12 bases. CDR1 is MGHRA and CDR2 is YSYEKL in the germline V gene. The CDR3 is 15 residues long.

This chain links TRBV15 with TRBJ2-1; TRBD2 aligns across 7 bases. J was trimmed by 7 bases and V by 9 bases; bases with no gene match: 12. Per the germline V gene, CDR1 is LNHNV and CDR2 is YYDKDF (reference sequence). The CDR3 runs to 14 residues. The CDR3 is CATRGEREGNEQFF. The CDR3 DNA is TGTGCCACACGAGGGGAGCGGGAAGGGAATGAGCAGTTCTTC.

The V call is TRBV2, the J call TRBJ2-3; 8 bases agree with TRBD2. CDR3 length: 14 residues. V dropped 1 base and J dropped 4; count of bases not matched to a gene: 1. The germline gives CDR1 SNHLY, CDR2 FYNNEI. Here the CDR3 DNA reads TGTGCCAGCAGTGAAGGCGGGAGGTCAGATACGCAGTATTTT. Its protein product is CASSEGGRSDTQYF.

The V and J genes are TRBV3-1 and TRBJ2-5; D call uncertain. The CDR3 runs 14 residues. Germline V CDR1 and CDR2: LGHDT, YNNKEL (reference sequence). V lost 0 bases to trimming and J lost 0 bases, with 5 bases between them. The CDR3 loop is CASSQEAYQETQYF. The CDR3 DNA is TGTGCCAGCAGCCAAGAGGCGTACCAAGAGACCCAGTACTTC.

This clonotype was counted between two and nine times. This chain connects TRBV3-1 to TRBJ2-3, with D maybe TRBD2 (5 bases). V lost 4 bases and J 0 bases, leaving 14 bases between the germline ends. CDR3 length equals 16 residues. Germline V lookup: CDR1 LGHDT, CDR2 YNNKEL (reference sequence). The CDR3 DNA is TGTGCCAGCAGCCCCAGACTAATTGCTAGCACAGATACGCAGTATTTT. Its protein is CASSPRLIASTDTQYF.

This rearrangement joins TRBV6-5 to TRBJ1-1; TRBD1 agrees at 8 bases. The trim removed 3 bases at V and 6 bases at J, leaving 6 bases unmatched. In germline, CDR1 is MNHEY, CDR2 SVGAGI. The CDR3 extends over 14 amino acids. The CDR3 here is CASSYEQGEAEAFF. The DNA for the CDR3 is TGTGCCAGCAGTTATGAACAGGGGGAGGCTGAAGCTTTCTTT.

This rearrangement joins TRBV6-1 to TRBJ2-3, with TRBD2 identical over 7 bases. Trimming removed 5 bases from V and 2 bases from J; junction bases left unmatched: 10. The CDR3 is 16 amino acids. The germline CDR1 and CDR2 sequences are MNHNS and SASEGT. CDR3 loop: CASSPTTGGYTDTQYF. DNA for the CDR3: TGTGCCAGCAGTCCTACTACGGGGGGTTACACAGATACGCAGTATTTT.

In this sample, this clonotype turned up a few times. The junction does not match germline at one end; this may be a read error. The CDR3: CSARDNDRGSYNSPLHF. The DNA of the CDR3 is TGCAGTGCTCGAGATAATGACAGGGGGTCCTATAATTCACCCCTCCACTTT. The chain carries TRBV20-1 and TRBJ1-6, with 9 bases aligning to TRBD1. The CDR3 sequence is 17 residues long. Germline V lookup: CDR1 DFQATT, CDR2 SNEGSKA (reference sequence).

Many counts were recorded for this clonotype. The chain couples TRBV12-3 or TRBV12-4 to TRBJ1-2, with D tentatively TRBD1 (5 bases). The V end lost 10 bases, the J end lost 7 bases, and 10 bases lay between the germline ends. The CDR3 has 10 residues. This CDR3 reads CAITGGGYTF. The CDR3 DNA reads as TGTGCCATCACCGGGGGTGGCTACACCTTC.

This clonotype was picked up many times. This chain's CDR3 is CASSPTGGLNQPQHF. The CDR3 nucleotides read TGTGCCAGCAGCCCAACCGGGGGACTCAATCAGCCCCAGCATTTT. The chain carries TRBV7-9 and TRBJ1-5, with a possible D match to TRBD1 (5 bases). The CDR3 sequence is 15 residues long. Trimming left V 5 bases short and J 3 bases short, with 14 bases between. CDR1 is SEHNR, CDR2 FQNEAQ, per germline (reference sequence).

The chain recombines TRBV7-2 with TRBJ1-5; 7 positions match TRBD1. In germline, CDR1 is SGHTA, CDR2 FQGNSA. The trim removed 5 bases at V and 6 bases at J, leaving 13 bases unmatched. The CDR3 consists of 16 residues. The CDR3 DNA is TGTGCCAGCAGCCCCGGGACCCCCCCAGGGGGTCAGCCCCAGCATTTT. Translating it yields CASSPGTPPGGQPQHF.

DNA of the CDR3: TGCGCCAGCAGCCAATGGGACGGCTCCTACGAGCAGTACTTC. Its translation is CASSQWDGSYEQYF. V gene TRBV4-3 combines with J gene TRBJ2-7; D possibly uses TRBD1 or TRBD2 (5 bases each). Trimming pared 2 bases from V and 0 bases from J, leaving 8 bases between. This CDR3 is built from 14 residues. Germline V lookup: CDR1 LGHNA, CDR2 YSLEER.

This clonotype was seen just once. The chain combines TRBV11-1 with TRBJ2-7; 11 nucleotides match TRBD2. CDR3 length: 20 amino acids. Trimming took 1 base from V and 0 from J; bases not matched to a gene: 14. Per germline, CDR1 SGHAT and CDR2 FQDESV (reference sequence). Written as DNA, the CDR3 is TGTGCCAGCAGCTTAGTTTTATTAACTAGCGGGGGCGCGAGCTCCTACGAGCAGTACTTC. As protein: CASSLVLLTSGGASSYEQYF.

The V and J genes are TRBV6-1 and TRBJ1-1, with 7 bases fitting TRBD1. CDR1 and CDR2 from the germline V gene are MNHNS and SASEGT. The CDR3 has 15 amino acids. Germline trimming cut 0 bases from V and 6 bases from J; bases unmatched to any gene: 7. The CDR3 region has the DNA TGTGCCAGCAGTGAAGCGCTGACAGGGCTCTCTGAAGCTTTCTTT. As protein: CASSEALTGLSEAFF.